This passage covers 17 T cell receptor beta chains from one sample sequenced in a study of persistence of HIV-infected CD4 T cells. Anti-CD3/anti-CD28 beads served as a nonspecific positive control stimulus. Responding CD4+ T cells were sorted by upregulation of both CD40 ligand and CD69. The libraries were made with immunoSEQ version 4 in survey mode. Some clones are missing from TCRdb's copy, which holds only in-frame ones; the method was immunoSEQ multiplex PCR. Among under 50,000 clones listed, approximately 93% were seen once. No antigens are known for them. The sample here was CD4+ T cells sorted from PBMCs after roughly 19-hour stimulation, taken from a patient who received antiretroviral therapy. The source of these receptors is an adult man with HIV who was CMV-seropositive.

The rearrangement links TRBV29-1 to TRBJ2-3; 8 positions match TRBD2. CDR1 and CDR2 from the germline V gene are SQVTM and ANQGSEA. The CDR3 length is 16 residues. Unmatched junction bases numbered 10, after V lost 4 bases and J lost 1 base. The CDR3 DNA reads as TGCAGCGTTGGCCTCCTTGGAGCGGGGGGCACAGATACGCAGTATTTT. Translated, it gives CSVGLLGAGGTDTQYF.

The rearrangement links TRBV7-8 to TRBJ2-3; possibly TRBD2 for D (7 bases). V lost 6 bases to trimming and J lost 5 bases, with 21 bases between them. Germline CDR1 reads SGHVS; CDR2 reads FQNEAQ. The CDR3 loop spans 16 amino acids. The DNA for the CDR3 is TGTGCCAGCAGGCAGATGGGGGGCGGGGGATTAGATACGCAGTATTTT. Protein sequence: CASRQMGGGGLDTQYF.

CDR3 DNA: TGTGCCAGCAGCACGGGAGTAGCCTACGAGCAGTACTTC. Protein: CASSTGVAYEQYF. V and J are TRBV3-1 (or the pseudogene TRBV3-2) and TRBJ2-7; D may be TRBD2 (6 bases). Per the germline V gene, CDR1 is LGHDT and CDR2 is YNNKEL (reference sequence). The CDR3 is 13 amino acids. Trimming shortened V by 5 bases and J by 2 bases, and 10 bases separated the two germline ends.

The CDR3 sequence: CASSLKGSYEQYF. The CDR3 DNA follows: TGTGCCAGCAGCTTGAAAGGATCCTACGAGCAGTACTTC. The chain joins TRBV7-2 to TRBJ2-7; D is ambiguous. Germline V gene data show CDR1 as SGHTA and CDR2 as FQGNSA. V dropped 3 bases and J dropped 1 base, with 7 bases sitting between them. This CDR3 comprises 13 residues.

V is TRBV7-6 and J is TRBJ1-6; the match to TRBD1 covers 7 bases. This CDR3 comprises 15 residues. Trimming at V came to 0 bases and at J to 5 bases, leaving 1 base not matched to a gene. Germline CDR1 SGHVS, CDR2 FNYEAQ. The CDR3 loop reads CASSLAGTDNSPLHF. As DNA, the CDR3 is TGTGCCAGCAGCTTAGCCGGGACAGATAATTCACCCCTCCACTTT.

The chain links TRBV5-1 to TRBJ1-3; D is possibly TRBD1 (6 bases). Between the trimmed V and J ends, which lost 6 bases and 2 bases, there was a span of 12 bases. The CDR3 is made up of 14 amino acids. Germline V gene sequence: CDR1 SGHRS, CDR2 YFSETQ. In nucleotides, the CDR3 is TGCGCCAGCACGCAAGGGGGGACTGGAAACACCATATATTTT. The encoded protein is CASTQGGTGNTIYF.

V and J are TRBV19 and TRBJ2-7; the D gene could be TRBD1 or TRBD2 (6 bases each). Trimming pared 10 bases from V and 2 bases from J, leaving 30 bases between. Germline V lookup: CDR1 LNHDA, CDR2 SQIVND (reference sequence). This CDR3 is built from 18 residues. The DNA for the CDR3 is TGTGCCATCCCCCCGGCGGGATTATCCCGGGACATCGCCTACGAGCAGTACTTC. Translated: CAIPPAGLSRDIAYEQYF. The whole variable domain, filled in from reference TRBV19 and TRBJ2-7, reads DGGITQSPKYLFRKEGQNVTLSCEQNLNHDAMYWYRQDPGQGLRLIYYSQIVNDFQKGDIAEGYSVSREKKESFPLTVTSAQKNPTAFYLCAIPPAGLSRDIAYEQYFGPGTRLTVT.

V gene TRBV20-1 combines with J gene TRBJ1-6, with D possibly TRBD1 on 6 matching bases. Trimming stripped 3 bases from V and 5 bases from J, with 11 bases between. In germline, CDR1 is DFQATT, CDR2 SNEGSKA (reference sequence). This CDR3 has 14 residues. The CDR3 reads CSASLGADNSPLHF. In nucleotides, the CDR3 is TGCAGTGCTAGTTTGGGGGCGGATAATTCACCCCTCCACTTT.

The rearrangement uses TRBV12-5 and TRBJ1-1, with a weak D call TRBD1 (5 bases). Per germline, CDR1 LGHNT and CDR2 FRNRAP. CDR3 length equals 18 residues. Trimming stripped 5 bases from V and 0 bases from J, with 22 bases between. The CDR3 region has the DNA TGTGCTAGTGGTCCCCTCCCCTGGGAGGGACGGGTGAACACTGAAGCTTTCTTT. Translation: CASGPLPWEGRVNTEAFF.

The V call is TRBV3-1 (or the pseudogene TRBV3-2), the J call TRBJ2-7, with TRBD1 matching over 8 bases. This CDR3 is built from 15 residues. From germline, CDR1 is LGHDT and CDR2 YNNKEL (reference sequence). The V segment lost 4 bases and the J segment 2 bases; nucleotides outside the gene matches: 7. CDR3 protein: CASSPTGGQPYEQYF. Written as DNA, the CDR3 is TGTGCCAGCAGCCCTACAGGGGGACAACCCTACGAGCAGTACTTC.

CDR3: CASRLDRGLNGYTF. CDR3 in DNA: TGTGCCAGCAGGCTGGACAGGGGGCTGAATGGCTACACCTTC. The chain couples TRBV28 to TRBJ1-2; 11 bases are shared with TRBD1. Germline V gene data show CDR1 as MDHEN and CDR2 as SYDVKM. The CDR3 runs to 14 residues. J lost 6 bases, V lost 6 bases, and 6 bases had no gene match.

V gene TRBV11-2 combines with J gene TRBJ1-3; TRBD1 is a possible D gene (5 bases). This CDR3 comprises 18 residues. Looked up from germline, CDR1 is SGHAT and CDR2 is FQNNGV. V gave up 2 bases and J gave up 2 bases, with 19 bases separating them. The CDR3 protein is CASSLRGGRPTAGNTIYF. The DNA of the CDR3 is TGTGCCAGCAGCTTAAGGGGAGGGCGTCCGACTGCTGGAAACACCATATATTTT.

This clone is a singleton in its sample. The rearrangement links TRBV9 to TRBJ1-1; tentatively, D is TRBD1 (5 bases). The CDR3 is 15 amino acids. Per germline, CDR1 SGDLS and CDR2 YYNGEE. Trimming took 3 bases from V and 5 from J, leaving 17 bases between them. For the CDR3, the DNA is TGTGCCAGCAGCGATCGAGGGGAGTTTGGAACTGAAGCTTTCTTT. It yields the protein CASSDRGEFGTEAFF. Supplemented by reference TRBV9 and TRBJ1-1, the full variable domain reads DSGVTQTPKHLITATGQRVTLRCSPRSGDLSVYWYQQSLDQGLQFLIQYYNGEERAKGNILERFSAQQFPDLHSELNLSSLELGDSALYFCASSDRGEFGTEAFFGQGTRLTVV.

This chain joins TRBV6-5 and TRBJ2-1; D is uncertain. V dropped 2 bases and J dropped 8 bases, with 7 bases sitting between them. The CDR3 is 12 amino acids. Germline CDR1 reads MNHEY; CDR2 reads SVGAGI. The CDR3 DNA follows: TGTGCCAGCAGTTACGGGCTGCATGAGCAGTTCTTC. It translates to CASSYGLHEQFF.

In its sample, this clone was seen once. The V and J genes are TRBV7-3 and TRBJ2-2; 11 positions agree with TRBD2. The CDR3 runs 16 residues. CDR1 and CDR2 from the germline V gene are SGHTA and FQGTGA. V shed 6 bases, J shed 1 base, and the junction held 4 bases outside the gene matches. CDR3 DNA sequence: TGTGCCAGCAGACTAACTAGCGGGGGGAACACCGGGGAGCTGTTTTTT. It translates to CASRLTSGGNTGELFF.

V gene TRBV2 combines with J gene TRBJ1-2; D not resolved. Germline assignment: CDR1 SNHLY and CDR2 FYNNEI. The CDR3 spans 12 residues. V was clipped by 3 bases and J by 3 bases, with 5 bases between them. The DNA of the CDR3 is TGTGCCAGCAGTGATGGGGACTATGGCTACACCTTC. Its protein is CASSDGDYGYTF. The full variable domain, in which reference TRBV2 and TRBJ1-2 provide the parts outside the CDR3, is EPEVTQTPSHQVTQMGQEVILRCVPISNHLYFYWYRQILGQKVEFLVSFYNNEISEKSEIFDDQFSVERPDGSNFTLKIRSTKLEDSAMYFCASSDGDYGYTFGSGTRLTVV.

The V and J genes are TRBV19 and TRBJ1-5; D uncertain. The CDR3 runs 15 residues. Per germline, CDR1 LNHDA and CDR2 SQIVND (reference sequence). V was pared by 6 bases and J by 0 bases, with 12 bases between. The CDR3 DNA is TGTGCCAGTAGACTTGGATCCTATAGCAATCAGCCCCAGCATTTT. This translates into CASRLGSYSNQPQHF.